The rows below give T cell receptor beta chains drawn from one sample of a study of blood T cell repertoires in COVID-19. Assay used: immunoSEQ multiplex PCR; TCRdb lists only in-frame clones, some missing. Of fewer than 400,000 clones listed, under 90% were seen once; the top ten hold 1.8%. The sample comprised peripheral blood. Source of these receptors: a woman aged 25 to 39 with COVID-19, enrolled during active disease. The CDR3 runs from the conserved cysteine through the conserved F or W. Each record gives: D gene, CDR3 length, V gene, J gene, CDR3 protein. The D gene is left open where the match is weak.

>TRBD1|18|TRBV9|TRBJ1-1
CASSPMDREALRNTEAFF
>.|17|TRBV30|TRBJ2-7
CAWSLSRLTLDSYEQYF
>TRBD2|16|TRBV4-1|TRBJ2-3
CASSQISGGYTDTQYF
>TRBD1|13|TRBV12-3/TRBV12-4|TRBJ1-2
CASSLQGGDGYTF
>.|13|TRBV4-3|TRBJ2-7
CASSRDFRGEQYF
>.|17|TRBV16|TRBJ2-2
CASSQSRAGDNTGELFF
>TRBD1|15|TRBV5-1|TRBJ2-1
CASSHPGQGANEQFF
>TRBD1|13|TRBV5-1|TRBJ1-1
CASSGTVNTEAFF
>.|15|TRBV3-1/TRBV3-2|TRBJ1-1
CASSPMWGGSAEAFF
>TRBD1|15|TRBV13|TRBJ1-2
CASSLGGQTNYGYTF
>.|15|TRBV7-2|TRBJ2-1
CASSTGLSSYNEQFF
>.|15|TRBV4-1|TRBJ1-2
CASSQAYAGSYGYTF
>TRBD2|16|TRBV10-3|TRBJ2-5
CAISEGERGPQETQYF
>TRBD2|16|TRBV7-9|TRBJ2-2
CASRAAGRRGDGELFF